A selection of T cell receptor beta chains follows, all from one sample in a study of T cell repertoires in cytomegalovirus infection. TCRdb reanalysed the reads using MiXCR and keeps one entry per CDR3 protein. The sample lists 750,000 to 950,000 distinct CDR3 sequences; approximately 32% were seen once. Their recognized antigens are unknown. This specimen consisted of cultured CD8+ T cells from PBMCs, obtained from culture after CMV antigen stimulation. The source is a human donor in good health (CMV status not recorded). Some clones in this sample may be carry-over from other donors' samples. Both conserved end residues are part of each CDR3. Each record gives: clone size, V gene, J gene, D gene, CDR3 DNA, CDR3 protein. A D gene is named only where the DNA matches it firmly. Some rows mark clone size as missing; the rest say once, few, many or name a class of expanded clone.

>-|TRBV20-1|TRBJ2-1|-
TGCAGTGCTAGAGATTCGGCAGCCGACTACAATGAGCAGTTCTTC
CSARDSAADYNEQFF
>-|TRBV6-5|TRBJ2-5|TRBD2
TGTGCCAGCAGTTTCTCAAGCGGGGTTGAAGAGACCCAGTACTTC
CASSFSSGVEETQYF
>-|TRBV4-1|TRBJ2-2|-
TGCGCCAGCAGCCAAGTCCCGGATGCGAACACCGGGGAGCTGTTTTTT
CASSQVPDANTGELFF
>-|TRBV7-9|TRBJ2-7|-
TGTGCCAGCAGCCAAGAAGGGTTTGACGAGCAGTACTTC
CASSQEGFDEQYF
>once|TRBV7-3|TRBJ2-5|-
TGTGCCAGCAGGATACCGCCGTCGGAGACCCAGTACTTC
CASRIPPSETQYF
>-|TRBV11-2|TRBJ2-5|-
TGTGCCAGCAGCATCGCATACCGGGACACATCCTACACGGGAGAAGAGACCCAGTACTTC
CASSIAYRDTSYTGEETQYF
>many|TRBV6-6|TRBJ2-1|-
TGTGCCAGCAGTTACGACCCCAGGCTAGAGGTCGGGTACAATGAGCAGTTCTTC
CASSYDPRLEVGYNEQFF
>few|TRBV19|TRBJ2-3|-
TGTGCCAGTAGTACCGACTCGCTCACAGATACGCAGTATTTT
CASSTDSLTDTQYF
>-|TRBV4-3|TRBJ2-1|-
TGCGCCAGCAGCCCTGGGCAAGGGCGCTCCTACAATGAGCAGTTCTTC
CASSPGQGRSYNEQFF
>many|TRBV7-9|TRBJ1-5|TRBD1
TGTGCCAGCAGCAATATCGACAGGGGATTTCGCAATCAGCCCCAGCATTTT
CASSNIDRGFRNQPQHF
>few|TRBV5-6|TRBJ2-1|-
TGTGCCAGCAGGAAGAATTGGGATGAGCAGTTCTTC
CASRKNWDEQFF
>-|TRBV12-3/TRBV12-4|TRBJ1-5|-
TGTGCCAGCAGAAATTTAACAGGAGTTAGCAATCAGCCCCAGCATTTT
CASRNLTGVSNQPQHF
>-|TRBV7-9|TRBJ2-3|TRBD1
TGTGCCAGCAGCCTCCCGATTAACAGGACAGGGGTAACTAGCACAGATACGCAGTATTTT
CASSLPINRTGVTSTDTQYF
>-|TRBV5-6|TRBJ2-1|-
TGTGCCAGCAGCGTAAAGGACACCCCTTGGAATGAGCAGTTCTTC
CASSVKDTPWNEQFF
>many|TRBV7-2|TRBJ1-5|-
TGTGCCAGCAGCTTACCTGGGTTTCAGCCCCAGCATTTT
CASSLPGFQPQHF
>-|TRBV25-1|TRBJ1-4|TRBD1
TGTGCCAGCAGTTTACAGGGGAGGGCAAAACTGTTTTTT
CASSLQGRAKLFF
>-|TRBV7-9|TRBJ2-3|TRBD2
TGTGCCAGCCCCCGCCTGGGTAGCGGGGCCGTGTCGGGCACAGATACGCAGTATTTT
CASPRLGSGAVSGTDTQYF
>few|TRBV7-6|TRBJ2-1|-
TGTGCCAGCAGCTTCCATGACTCTTCTGAGCAGTTCTTC
CASSFHDSSEQFF
>-|TRBV5-8|TRBJ2-7|-
TGTGCCAGCACCCTCGGCAGGGGTTCCTACGAGCAGTACTTC
CASTLGRGSYEQYF
>few|TRBV15|TRBJ2-1|-
TGTGCCACCAGCGCGGAGAGACACAATGAGCAGTTCTTC
CATSAERHNEQFF
>-|TRBV10-1|TRBJ2-3|-
TGCGCCAGCAGTACCGGGACAAGACGCACAGATACGCAGTATTTT
CASSTGTRRTDTQYF
>few|TRBV4-1|TRBJ1-6|-
TGCGCCAGCAGCCAGCGACGGGGGGCATTAGGTAATTCACCCCTCCACTTT
CASSQRRGALGNSPLHF
>few|TRBV7-2|TRBJ2-1|TRBD2
TGTGCCAGCAGCATTTTGGGACTAGCGGGGGGTTTTGGTGAGCAGTTCTTC
CASSILGLAGGFGEQFF
>many|TRBV7-2|TRBJ2-1|TRBD2
TGTGCCAGCAGCTTATTCGGGGGGGGCTACAATGAGCAGTTCTTC
CASSLFGGGYNEQFF
>-|TRBV12-3/TRBV12-4|TRBJ2-5|-
TGTGCCAGCAGTCCCACTAAAGAGACCCAGTACTTC
CASSPTKETQYF
>-|TRBV7-9|TRBJ2-4|TRBD1
TGTGCCAGCAGCTCAGAATCCGGGACAGAGGCAAACGGGATTCAGTACTTC
CASSSESGTEANGIQYF
>-|TRBV20-1|TRBJ1-4|-
TGCAGTGTCGCAACTTCAGAGGGTAATGAAAAACTGTTTTTT
CSVATSEGNEKLFF
>-|TRBV15|TRBJ2-3|TRBD2
TGTGCCACCAGTATCACCGGACTAGCGGGGAGCACAGATACGCAGTATTTT
CATSITGLAGSTDTQYF
>-|TRBV5-4|TRBJ2-2|-
TGTGCCAGCACCTGGATGGGGGGCTTCGGGGAGCTGTTTTTT
CASTWMGGFGELFF
>-|TRBV7-9|TRBJ2-1|-
TGTGCCAGCAGCCTAGGGATTTTGGAGCAGTTCTTC
CASSLGILEQFF
>few|TRBV12-3/TRBV12-4|TRBJ2-5|-
TGTGCCAGCAGTTTAAGCCCGAGAGGGGGGGAGACCCAGTACTTC
CASSLSPRGGETQYF
>-|TRBV12-5|TRBJ2-2|TRBD1
TGTGCTAGTGACGGGACAGGGAAGTTCACCGGGGAGCTGTTTTTT
CASDGTGKFTGELFF
>few|TRBV20-1|TRBJ1-1|-
TGCAGTGCTAGAGATCAGCGAAGCCCCCTCTTTTCGCTAGCTTTCTTT
CSARDQRSPLFSLAFF
>-|TRBV29-1|TRBJ2-1|TRBD1
TGCAGCGTTGAGGGCAGGGGGTACAATGAGCAGTTCTTC
CSVEGRGYNEQFF
>-|TRBV12-5|TRBJ2-7|-
TGTGCTAGTGGTTTGATGGAGTCCTACTACGAGCAGTACTTC
CASGLMESYYEQYF
>few|TRBV28|TRBJ1-6|TRBD1
TGTGCCAGCAGTGCCGGGACAGGAAGTTCACCCCTCCACTTT
CASSAGTGSSPLHF
>-|TRBV28|TRBJ2-2|-
TGTGCCAGCAGTTCCGATTGGGAGAACACCGGGGAGCTGTTTTTT
CASSSDWENTGELFF
>few|TRBV7-9|TRBJ2-3|-
TGTGCCAGCAGCCCCACGGGGCTTGGGAGCACAGATACGCAGTATTTT
CASSPTGLGSTDTQYF
>few|TRBV12-5|TRBJ1-1|-
TGTGCTAGTGGTCTATCGGTTATCCCTGGGGACACTGAAGCTTTCTTT
CASGLSVIPGDTEAFF
>-|TRBV6-5|TRBJ1-2|-
TGTGCCAGCAGTTACCGGGGAGATGGTGGCTACACCTTC
CASSYRGDGGYTF
>few|TRBV14|TRBJ1-1|-
TGTGCCAGCAGCCAAGAGGTTTGGGCCACTGAAGCTTTCTTT
CASSQEVWATEAFF
>-|TRBV7-6|TRBJ1-5|-
TGTGCCAGCAGCTCAGGAGGGTTCAATCAGCCCCAGCATTTT
CASSSGGFNQPQHF
>many|TRBV3-1|TRBJ1-1|-
TGTGCCAGCAGCCAAGTTGAGAACACTGAAGCTTTCTTT
CASSQVENTEAFF